These 8 T cell receptor beta chains came from one sample sequenced in a study of cytomegalovirus exposure and HLA in healthy donors. It was with 60 Vbeta and 13 Jbeta primers that the PCR ran. Data came from immunoSEQ multiplex PCR; TCRdb stores just in-frame clones and leaves some out. The sample includes about 200,000 clones, around 79% seen only once; the top ten take more than 0.35%. The sequenced sample consisted of PBMCs. These receptors came from a male donor in good health and CMV-seropositive.

V and J are TRBV7-9 and TRBJ1-1; a possible D gene is TRBD1 (5 bases). The CDR3 totals 15 residues. Germline V gene data show CDR1 as SEHNR and CDR2 as FQNEAQ (reference sequence). V was cut by 1 base and J by 0 bases, with 9 bases left in between. The CDR3 DNA reads TGTGCCAGCAGCTTAGGACAGTGGATGAACACTGAAGCTTTCTTT. This sequence encodes CASSLGQWMNTEAFF. The entire variable domain, with the rest obtained from reference TRBV7-9 and TRBJ1-1, is as follows: DTGVSQNPRHKITKRGQNVTFRCDPISEHNRLYWYRQTLGQGPEFLTYFQNEAQLEKSRLLSDRFSAERPKGSFSTLEIQRTEQGDSAMYLCASSLGQWMNTEAFFGQGTRLTVV.

V and J are TRBV9 and TRBJ2-4; 8 bases fit TRBD1. From germline, CDR1 is SGDLS and CDR2 YYNGEE. This CDR3 spans 13 amino acids. The junction had 3 bases not matched to a gene; V was cut back by 4 bases and J by 6 bases. CDR3 coding DNA: TGTGCCAGCAGCCCAGGGGGCGCAAACATTCAGTACTTC. Translated: CASSPGGANIQYF.

This rearrangement joins TRBV7-2 to TRBJ2-7; TRBD2 is a possible D gene (7 bases). The CDR3 is made up of 13 amino acids. V was shortened by 8 bases and J by 5 bases, with 16 bases between the two germline ends. Germline lookup yields CDR1 SGHTA and CDR2 FQGNSA. CDR3 DNA sequence: TGTGCCAGCGCCGAGAGGGGGGGGCACGAGCAGTACTTC. Protein: CASAERGGHEQYF.

The V call is TRBV10-2, the J call TRBJ2-5; the D is unclear. V was clipped by 7 bases and J by 7 bases, with 10 bases between them. This CDR3 spans 11 amino acids. Germline V lookup: CDR1 WSHSY, CDR2 SAAADI. For the CDR3, the DNA is TGCGCCAGCATCACGTTCGGGACCCAGTACTTC. Protein sequence: CASITFGTQYF.

The V gene is TRBV19, the J gene TRBJ2-2; 9 nucleotides match TRBD2. The ends lost 3 bases at V and 10 bases at J; junction bases unmatched: 6. In germline, CDR1 is LNHDA, CDR2 SQIVND (reference sequence). The CDR3 totals 14 residues. The CDR3 DNA reads as TGTGCCAGTAGTATGTTGCTAGCGGGAACGGAGCTGTTTTTT. It translates to CASSMLLAGTELFF. Full variable domain (missing parts from reference TRBV19 and TRBJ2-2): DGGITQSPKYLFRKEGQNVTLSCEQNLNHDAMYWYRQDPGQGLRLIYYSQIVNDFQKGDIAEGYSVSREKKESFPLTVTSAQKNPTAFYLCASSMLLAGTELFFGEGSRLTVL.

This chain connects TRBV9 to TRBJ2-7; 7 bases align to TRBD1. V trimming: 3 bases; J trimming: 3 bases; junction bases outside the gene matches: 9. Germline V lookup: CDR1 SGDLS, CDR2 YYNGEE. There are 15 residues in the CDR3. CDR3 region: CASSALGTEGYEQYF. DNA of the CDR3: TGTGCCAGCAGCGCGCTAGGGACAGAGGGCTACGAGCAGTACTTC.

The chain employs TRBV7-6 and TRBJ2-2, with no clear D. Trimming removed 4 bases from V and 6 bases from J, with 9 bases in between. The germline V gene encodes CDR1 SGHVS and CDR2 FNYEAQ. CDR3 length: 13 amino acids. The CDR3 DNA reads TGTGCCAGCAGCTCCAGGTTAGCCGGGGAGCTGTTTTTT. Translation: CASSSRLAGELFF.

The chain carries TRBV15 and TRBJ1-4; D is ambiguous. There are 14 residues in the CDR3. Germline lookup yields CDR1 LNHNV and CDR2 YYDKDF (reference sequence). The germline V and J ends were trimmed by 0 bases and 2 bases, with 4 bases remaining between them. DNA of the CDR3: TGTGCCACCAGCAGAGACAGGACTAATGAAAAACTGTTTTTT. It yields the protein CATSRDRTNEKLFF.